The next 16 T cell receptor beta chains were all read from a single sample in a study of T cell responses to AZD1222 COVID-19 vaccine. The protocol was immunoSEQ multiplex PCR, while the TCRdb copy is restricted to in-frame clones and leaves out a portion. The repertoire holds roughly 80,000 clones, about 90% seen once, with 5% to 6.5% in the top ten. This material consisted of peripheral blood, taken on day 0 of AZD1222 vaccination. All receptors derive from an adult in good health.

The chain carries TRBV4-2 and TRBJ2-5; 13 positions agree with TRBD2. J was trimmed by 8 bases and V by 3 bases; bases with no gene match: 6. Germline V lookup: CDR1 LGHNA, CDR2 YNFKEQ. The CDR3 has 15 amino acids. Written as DNA, the CDR3 is TGTGCCAGCAGCCAGGGACTAGCGGGGTACGAAACCCAGTACTTC. The encoded protein is CASSQGLAGYETQYF.

The chain uses TRBV4-2 and TRBJ1-6, with D perhaps matching TRBD1 (6 bases). The CDR3 has 19 amino acids. The germline V gene encodes CDR1 LGHNA and CDR2 YNFKEQ. V shed 10 bases and J shed 0 bases, with 25 bases lying between them. The CDR3 sequence is CATQDGGQGGGSYNSPLHF. The CDR3 DNA reads as TGTGCCACCCAAGATGGTGGACAAGGAGGGGGCTCCTATAATTCACCCCTCCACTTT.

The chain recombines TRBV6-4 with TRBJ2-2, with no clear D. V gave up 3 bases and J gave up 0 bases, with 8 bases separating them. The CDR3 spans 15 residues. From germline, CDR1 is MRHNA and CDR2 SNTAGT. CDR3 sequence reads: CASSEVLANTGELFF. The CDR3 region has the DNA TGTGCCAGCAGTGAGGTTCTGGCGAACACCGGGGAGCTGTTTTTT.

The chain combines TRBV4-2 with TRBJ2-7, with D perhaps matching TRBD2 (6 bases). Germline V gene sequence: CDR1 LGHNA, CDR2 YNFKEQ. Trimming left V 0 bases short and J 7 bases short, with 25 bases between. The CDR3 is 18 amino acids. CDR3 amino acids: CASSQDHPASAALNEQYF. CDR3 bases: TGTGCCAGCAGCCAAGATCACCCGGCTAGCGCCGCACTGAATGAGCAGTACTTC.

The chain combines TRBV5-6 with TRBJ1-2, with 7 bases aligning to TRBD1. The CDR3 consists of 13 residues. Germline V gene lookup returns CDR1 SGHDT and CDR2 YYEEEE. J lost 5 bases, V lost 4 bases, and 5 bases had no gene match. CDR3 nucleotides: TGTGCCAGCAGCGGGACAGCCGGGTATGGCTACACCTTC. Translated, it gives CASSGTAGYGYTF. The whole variable domain, filled in from reference TRBV5-6 and TRBJ1-2, reads DAGVTQSPTHLIKTRGQQVTLRCSPKSGHDTVSWYQQALGQGPQFIFQYYEEEERQRGNFPDRFSGHQFPNYSSELNVNALLLGDSALYLCASSGTAGYGYTFGSGTRLTVV.

A single count supports this clone. The chain recombines TRBV4-3 with TRBJ2-1; 12 positions match TRBD2. CDR1 and CDR2 (germline): LGHNA, YSLEER. The CDR3 runs 19 residues. The trim removed 2 bases at V and 4 bases at J, leaving 12 bases unmatched. The CDR3 sequence is CASSQRHRTSGNTYNEQFF. DNA of the CDR3: TGCGCCAGCAGCCAACGACACCGGACTAGCGGGAACACTTACAATGAGCAGTTCTTC.

V gene TRBV10-3 combines with J gene TRBJ1-1; D is unresolved. The CDR3 length is 14 residues. Germline lookup yields CDR1 ENHRY and CDR2 SYGVKD. Trimming cost V 0 bases and J 3 bases, with 8 bases left between them. The CDR3: CAISESAVDTEAFF. Written as DNA, the CDR3 is TGTGCCATCAGTGAGTCTGCTGTCGACACTGAAGCTTTCTTT.

This chain uses TRBV28 with TRBJ2-7; 10 nucleotides agree with TRBD2. The junction had 7 bases not matched to a gene; V was cut back by 7 bases and J by 7 bases. The germline V gene encodes CDR1 MDHEN and CDR2 SYDVKM. The CDR3 sequence is 13 residues long. The CDR3 bases are TGTGCCAGCACCCTAGCGGGAGTTAGTGAGCAGTACTTC. Residues: CASTLAGVSEQYF.

The chain recombines TRBV27 with TRBJ1-1, with a weak D call TRBD1 (5 bases). There are 16 residues in the CDR3. Germline CDR1 is MNHEY and CDR2 is SMNVEV (reference sequence). V gave up 7 bases and J gave up 1 base, with 19 bases separating them. This CDR3 reads CASTKTRAPGNTEAFF. The CDR3 nucleotides read TGTGCCAGCACTAAAACCAGGGCCCCCGGGAACACTGAAGCTTTCTTT.

The rearrangement joins TRBV5-4 to TRBJ2-1; D ambiguous. V was pared by 5 bases and J by 8 bases, with 17 bases between. From germline, CDR1 is SGHNT and CDR2 YYREEE (reference sequence). This CDR3 contains 14 residues. As DNA, the CDR3 is TGTGCCAGCAGGTCCGGGTCCCGGCCCCATGAGCAGTTCTTC. Protein product: CASRSGSRPHEQFF.

This clone was counted once. The chain joins TRBV28 to TRBJ1-5; D is unresolved. This CDR3 comprises 14 residues. CDR1 is MDHEN, CDR2 SYDVKM, per germline. V lost 7 bases, J lost 3 bases, and 13 bases lay in between. CDR3 in amino acids: CASIGPTYNQPQHF. In nucleotides, the CDR3 is TGTGCCAGCATAGGGCCCACATACAATCAGCCCCAGCATTTT.

In nucleotides, the CDR3 is TGCAGCGTGGGGGTAGCGGCAGATACGCAGTATTTT. It specifies CSVGVAADTQYF. The chain links TRBV29-1 to TRBJ2-3; the D gene is possibly TRBD2 (6 bases). Trimming cost V 6 bases and J 4 bases, with 11 bases left between them. CDR3 length equals 12 residues. Germline CDR1 reads SQVTM; CDR2 reads ANQGSEA.

The chain carries TRBV6-4 and TRBJ2-3; 7 bases match TRBD2. The CDR3 length is 16 residues. Germline V gene sequence: CDR1 MRHNA, CDR2 SNTAGT. Unmatched junction bases numbered 7, after V lost 4 bases and J lost 0 bases. CDR3 nucleotides: TGTGCCAGCAGTGCACTCGCGGGGGTCAGCACAGATACGCAGTATTTT. This encodes CASSALAGVSTDTQYF.

The V gene is TRBV28, the J gene TRBJ1-2; the match to TRBD1 covers 11 bases. Germline V gene data show CDR1 as MDHEN and CDR2 as SYDVKM. The CDR3 consists of 16 residues. Germline trimming cut 3 bases from V and 6 bases from J; bases unmatched to any gene: 9. CDR3 amino acids: CASSFLHGTGGDGYTF. In DNA form, the CDR3 reads TGTGCCAGCAGTTTTCTGCACGGGACAGGGGGGGATGGCTACACCTTC.

This chain uses TRBV28 with TRBJ1-5, with unresolved D. V was clipped by 5 bases and J by 4 bases, with 9 bases between them. The CDR3 contains 13 residues. CDR1 MDHEN and CDR2 SYDVKM come from the germline V gene. The CDR3 reads CASSPGLNQPQHF. The CDR3 nucleotides are TGTGCCAGCAGTCCGGGCCTGAATCAGCCCCAGCATTTT.

V and J are TRBV7-8 and TRBJ2-1; 8 positions match TRBD2. This CDR3 is 13 amino acids long. The germline gives CDR1 SGHVS, CDR2 FQNEAQ. The junction had 2 bases not matched to a gene; V was cut back by 1 base and J by 9 bases. Written as DNA, the CDR3 is TGTGCCAGCAGCTTAGGGACTAGCACTGAGCAGTTCTTC. It is translated as CASSLGTSTEQFF. Supplemented by reference TRBV7-8 and TRBJ2-1, the full variable domain reads GAGVSQSPRYKVAKRGQDVALRCDPISGHVSLFWYQQALGQGPEFLTYFQNEAQLDKSGLPSDRFFAERPEGSVSTLKIQRTQQEDSAVYLCASSLGTSTEQFFGPGTRLTVL.